This TCR beta chain comes out of a study of control samples from healthy donors and cancer patients. Some clones are missing from TCRdb's copy, which holds only in-frame ones; the method was immunoSEQ multiplex PCR. The sample includes about 40,000 clones, 80% to 95% of them seen just once. V lost 1 base, J lost 1 base, and 16 bases lay in between. The germline gives CDR1 MDHEN, CDR2 SYDVKM. The CDR3 spans 17 residues. The chain uses TRBV28 and TRBJ2-5, with D hard to call. What was sequenced was blood. The receptor comes from a woman aged 50 to 60 in good health. The CDR3 DNA follows: TGTGCCAGCAGTTTATCTCCCCGACCGGCAGTCCAAGAGACCCAGTACTTC. Translation gives CASSLSPRPAVQETQYF. Drawing the rest from reference TRBV28 and TRBJ2-5, the complete variable domain is DVKVTQSSRYLVKRTGEKVFLECVQDMDHENMFWYRQDPGLGLRLIYFSYDVKMKEKGDIPEGYSVSREKKERFSLILESASTNQTSMYLCASSLSPRPAVQETQYFGPGTRLLVL.